This T cell receptor beta chain was sequenced for a study of response to subunit inactivated influenza vaccine. This clonotype was detected a few times. Germline CDR1 and CDR2: GTSNPN and SVGIG (reference sequence). This CDR3 has 13 residues. V shed 0 bases and J shed 5 bases, with 10 bases lying between them. Using its own MiXCR run on the RT-PCR reads, TCRdb lists one record per CDR3 protein. The sample holds 180,000 or so distinct CDR3 sequences, less than 15% seen once. The same data also contributed to another study, on T cells expressing NK-cell markers. That source reports: 5'RACE template switching with UMIs produced the TCR beta cDNA. It was from sorted CD3+CD56+NKG2C+, CD3+CD56+NKG2C- and CD3+CD56-NKG2C+ T cells that TCR beta repertoires came. HCMV seropositivity characterized seven of the eight sequenced donors, and seronegativity one. The authors applied an anti-gamma-delta TCR antibody in several experiments, and it restricted sorting to alpha-beta TCR T cells. The CD3+CD56-NKG2C+ fraction of a few donors was likewise dominated by these clonotypes.

The sequence was collected from a man between 45 and 60 years old who received an inactivated influenza vaccine. The chain joins TRBV30 to TRBJ1-1, with a possible D match to TRBD1 (5 bases). This specimen was CD8+ T cells sorted from PBMCs, taken approximately 13 days after vaccination. As DNA, the CDR3 is TGTGCCTGGAGTGTTTTGGGGGATACTGAAGCTTTCTTT. Encoded protein: CAWSVLGDTEAFF.